One sample yielded the 25 T cell receptor beta chains listed below, sequenced in a study of T cell responses to AZD1222 COVID-19 vaccine (dated by TCRdb to the early 2020s). The library was prepared using the immunoSEQ multiplex PCR assay. TCRdb's version of the immuneACCESS table is confined to in-frame rearrangements and falls short of the full clone set. An unresolved V gene accounts for under half of the shortfall where checked; the remainder is of unknown origin. The sample yields some 110,000 clones; more than 75% were counted once. 7.5% of the sample is held by the ten biggest clonotypes. The meaning of the sample's time point label: baseline before first vaccination. The sample was peripheral blood, taken on day 0 of AZD1222 vaccination. These receptors were obtained from an adult in good health.

This clone was seen once. CDR3 coding DNA: TGCAGTGCTAGTGCCGGGACTGAAGCTTTCTTT. It codes for CSASAGTEAFF. The rearrangement links TRBV20-1 to TRBJ1-1; D remains ambiguous. This CDR3 spans 11 amino acids. CDR1 is DFQATT and CDR2 is SNEGSKA in the germline V gene (reference sequence). V was clipped by 3 bases and J by 5 bases, with 7 bases between them.

The gene calls are TRBV11-3 and TRBJ2-1; 8 nucleotides agree with TRBD2. V trimming: 5 bases; J trimming: 2 bases; junction bases outside the gene matches: 8. The CDR3 spans 16 residues. CDR1 is SGHNT, CDR2 YENEEA, per germline. The CDR3 sequence: CASSRSGSGTYNEQFF. Written as DNA, the CDR3 is TGTGCCAGCAGCCGGAGCGGGAGCGGGACCTACAATGAGCAGTTCTTC.

The chain uses TRBV2 and TRBJ1-1; weak D call: TRBD1 (5 bases). Trimming removed 5 bases from V and 6 bases from J, with 16 bases in between. The germline CDR1 and CDR2 sequences are SNHLY and FYNNEI. There are 14 residues in the CDR3. The CDR3 DNA is TGTGCCAGCAGTCTACAGGCGGAATACGCTGAAGCTTTCTTT. As protein: CASSLQAEYAEAFF. Combining the CDR3 with reference TRBV2 and TRBJ1-1 gives the whole variable domain EPEVTQTPSHQVTQMGQEVILRCVPISNHLYFYWYRQILGQKVEFLVSFYNNEISEKSEIFDDQFSVERPDGSNFTLKIRSTKLEDSAMYFCASSLQAEYAEAFFGQGTRLTVV.

The chain uses TRBV6-2 or TRBV6-3 and TRBJ1-2; no definite D call. The CDR3 is 11 amino acids. Germline loops: CDR1 MNHEY, CDR2 SVGEGT. Trimming took 3 bases from V and 7 from J, leaving 6 bases between them. The CDR3 protein is CASSYGFGYTF. DNA of the CDR3: TGTGCCAGCAGTTATGGCTTTGGCTACACCTTC.

This rearrangement joins TRBV27 to TRBJ1-1; weak D call: TRBD1 (6 bases). V gave up 5 bases and J gave up 5 bases, with 15 bases separating them. In germline, CDR1 is MNHEY, CDR2 SMNVEV (reference sequence). The CDR3 has 14 amino acids. Here the CDR3 reads CASSGGVLGTEAFF. The CDR3 nucleotides are TGTGCCAGCAGTGGGGGCGTTTTGGGTACTGAAGCTTTCTTT.

The gene calls are TRBV24-1 and TRBJ2-3; 9 bases match TRBD2. The V gene's germline CDR1 is KGHDR and CDR2 SFDVKD. The CDR3 covers 17 residues. The junction had 10 bases not matched to a gene; V was cut back by 4 bases and J by 3 bases. The CDR3 DNA reads as TGTGCCACCAGTGACCCCATAGCGGGAGCGGGGACAGATACGCAGTATTTT. Residues: CATSDPIAGAGTDTQYF.

The V and J genes are TRBV3-1 (or the pseudogene TRBV3-2) and TRBJ2-7; TRBD2 matches 9 bases. CDR1 LGHDT and CDR2 YNNKEL come from the germline V gene (reference sequence). Trimming took 9 bases from V and 4 from J; bases not matched to a gene: 7. The CDR3 consists of 13 residues. This CDR3 reads CASTSGGLYEQYF. The DNA for the CDR3 is TGTGCCAGTACAAGCGGGGGGTTGTACGAGCAGTACTTC.

V is TRBV6-1 and J is TRBJ1-2; no reliable D call. This CDR3 spans 12 amino acids. V lost 0 bases and J lost 4, with 3 bases in between. CDR1 is MNHNS and CDR2 is SASEGT in the germline V gene. In nucleotides, the CDR3 is TGTGCCAGCAGTGAAGCCAGCTATGGCTACACCTTC. It specifies CASSEASYGYTF.

This clone was detected a few times. The chain combines TRBV6-5 with TRBJ2-3; D is possibly TRBD1 (6 bases). There are 11 residues in the CDR3. The V and J ends lost 6 bases and 11 bases respectively, with 12 bases between them. Germline CDR1 is MNHEY and CDR2 is SVGAGI. CDR3 coding DNA: TGTGCCAGCAGCAAGTCCAGGGGGCAGTATTTT. Its translation: CASSKSRGQYF.

V usage is TRBV9 and J usage is TRBJ2-1; D is unclear. The length of the CDR3 is 13 residues. Trimming removed 1 base from V and 7 bases from J, with 9 bases in between. CDR1 is SGDLS, CDR2 YYNGEE, per germline. The CDR3: CASSVYDENEQFF. For the CDR3, the DNA is TGTGCCAGCAGCGTATATGACGAAAATGAGCAGTTCTTC.

The rearrangement uses TRBV5-1 and TRBJ1-5; D not resolved. Trimming took 7 bases from V and 3 from J, leaving 8 bases between them. Germline loops: CDR1 SGHRS, CDR2 YFSETQ. The CDR3 totals 12 residues. The CDR3 DNA is TGCGCCAGCCTGGACTTCAATCAGCCCCAGCATTTT. Translating gives CASLDFNQPQHF.

This chain uses TRBV13 with TRBJ1-5; D gene unclear. This CDR3 region has 14 residues. Per the germline V gene, CDR1 is PRHDT and CDR2 is FYEKMQ (reference sequence). V was clipped by 4 bases and J by 0 bases, with 7 bases between them. CDR3 bases: TGTGCCAGCAGCTCCTCATATAGCAATCAGCCCCAGCATTTT. This codes for CASSSSYSNQPQHF.

The rearrangement uses TRBV7-3 and TRBJ1-1; 8 bases line up with TRBD1. The ends lost 5 bases at V and 4 bases at J; junction bases unmatched: 6. Germline V lookup: CDR1 SGHTA, CDR2 FQGTGA. This CDR3 region has 14 residues. The chain's CDR3 is CASSEQGAGTEAFF. The CDR3 DNA follows: TGTGCCAGCAGCGAGCAGGGGGCCGGCACTGAAGCTTTCTTT.

This chain links TRBV12-3 or TRBV12-4 with TRBJ1-2; the D gene is possibly TRBD1 (5 bases). The V gene lost 6 bases and the J gene lost 0 bases, with 8 bases spanning the gap. CDR3 length equals 13 residues. The CDR3 sequence: CASRQDANYGYTF. The CDR3 DNA sequence: TGTGCCAGCAGACAGGACGCTAACTATGGCTACACCTTC.

The chain joins TRBV24-1 to TRBJ2-2; 7 nucleotides line up with TRBD1. CDR1 and CDR2 (germline): KGHDR, SFDVKD. The trim removed 7 bases at V and 2 bases at J, leaving 6 bases unmatched. This CDR3 has 15 residues. The CDR3 sequence is CATSRTGENTGELFF. The CDR3 bases are TGTGCCACCAGCCGGACAGGCGAAAACACCGGGGAGCTGTTTTTT.

The sample holds one count of this clone. The genes are TRBV30 and TRBJ2-7; TRBD2 is a possible D gene (5 bases). This CDR3 is built from 12 residues. Germline values: CDR1 GTSNPN, CDR2 SVGIG (reference sequence). V was pared by 2 bases and J by 9 bases, with 14 bases between. The chain's CDR3 is CAWSLGPRGQYF. The CDR3 nucleotides are TGTGCCTGGAGTTTAGGACCCCGGGGGCAGTACTTC.

The V and J genes are TRBV12-3 or TRBV12-4 and TRBJ1-2, with a possible D match to TRBD1 (5 bases). The V gene lost 6 bases and the J gene lost 8 bases, with 16 bases spanning the gap. The CDR3 covers 13 residues. CDR3 amino acids: CASSRGDSAGYTF. The CDR3 nucleotides read TGTGCCAGCAGCCGAGGGGACTCCGCGGGCTACACCTTC.

The J gene is TRBJ1-1, the V gene TRBV5-1; TRBD1 is a possible D gene (5 bases). Germline assignment: CDR1 SGHRS and CDR2 YFSETQ. The CDR3 is 12 amino acids. Trimming removed 4 bases at V and 8 bases at J, with 12 bases between. The CDR3 region is CASSRGDREAFF. CDR3 bases: TGCGCCAGCAGCCGGGGGGATAGAGAAGCTTTCTTT.

The V and J genes are TRBV3-1 (or the pseudogene TRBV3-2) and TRBJ1-1; D unresolved. Germline CDR1 and CDR2: LGHDT and YNNKEL (reference sequence). CDR3 length equals 12 residues. V was cut by 5 bases and J by 1 base, with 5 bases left in between. The CDR3 reads CASSMENTEAFF. In DNA form, the CDR3 reads TGTGCCAGCAGCATGGAGAACACTGAAGCTTTCTTT.

The chain links TRBV2 to TRBJ1-6; no clear D gene. This CDR3 has 15 amino acids. Trimming took off 6 bases at V and 7 bases at J, with 16 bases between the two ends. Germline loops: CDR1 SNHLY, CDR2 FYNNEI. The CDR3 nucleotides read TGTGCCAGCAGACCCGGATCGGGAGGAAATTCACCCCTCCACTTT. This translates into CASRPGSGGNSPLHF.

The chain is built from TRBV18 and TRBJ1-2; TRBD1 agrees at 11 bases. V dropped 3 bases and J dropped 4; count of bases not matched to a gene: 1. From germline, CDR1 is KGHSH and CDR2 LQKENI. This CDR3 has 14 residues. In DNA form, the CDR3 reads TGTGCCAGCTCACCGGGGACAGGGGGCTATGGCTACACCTTC. This encodes CASSPGTGGYGYTF.

This chain uses TRBV19 with TRBJ2-1, with 8 bases matching TRBD2. With 1 base clipped from V and 6 bases from J, the junction kept 2 bases outside the gene matches. Germline CDR1 is LNHDA and CDR2 is SQIVND (reference sequence). The CDR3 consists of 14 residues. The CDR3 loop reads CASSIGREVNEQFF. Written as DNA, the CDR3 is TGTGCCAGTAGTATAGGGCGGGAGGTCAATGAGCAGTTCTTC.

The chain recombines TRBV19 with TRBJ2-5, with 9 bases identical to TRBD2. V dropped 3 bases and J dropped 5; count of bases not matched to a gene: 10. The CDR3 extends over 16 amino acids. Germline V gives CDR1 LNHDA, CDR2 SQIVND (reference sequence). CDR3 region: CASSMYSGSEGETQYF. The CDR3 DNA is TGTGCCAGTAGTATGTATAGCGGGAGTGAAGGGGAGACCCAGTACTTC. Variable domain in full (rest from reference TRBV19 and TRBJ2-5): DGGITQSPKYLFRKEGQNVTLSCEQNLNHDAMYWYRQDPGQGLRLIYYSQIVNDFQKGDIAEGYSVSREKKESFPLTVTSAQKNPTAFYLCASSMYSGSEGETQYFGPGTRLLVL.

The chain couples TRBV24-1 to TRBJ1-6; TRBD1 matches 9 bases. Trimming cost V 9 bases and J 9 bases; bases outside gene matches: 14. CDR1 is KGHDR and CDR2 is SFDVKD in the germline V gene. The CDR3 is 16 residues long. The CDR3: CATQQSQTGGGSPLHF. DNA for the CDR3: TGTGCCACCCAACAATCCCAGACAGGGGGGGGTTCACCCCTCCACTTT.

The chain has TRBV7-8 and TRBJ2-7, with D possibly called TRBD1 or TRBD2 (5 bases each). Trimming took off 5 bases at V and 2 bases at J, with 13 bases between the two ends. Germline CDR1 SGHVS, CDR2 FQNEAQ. CDR3 length: 14 amino acids. CDR3 nucleotide sequence: TGTGCCAGCAGCGTGGGACCAGTAACCTACGAGCAGTACTTC. This encodes CASSVGPVTYEQYF.